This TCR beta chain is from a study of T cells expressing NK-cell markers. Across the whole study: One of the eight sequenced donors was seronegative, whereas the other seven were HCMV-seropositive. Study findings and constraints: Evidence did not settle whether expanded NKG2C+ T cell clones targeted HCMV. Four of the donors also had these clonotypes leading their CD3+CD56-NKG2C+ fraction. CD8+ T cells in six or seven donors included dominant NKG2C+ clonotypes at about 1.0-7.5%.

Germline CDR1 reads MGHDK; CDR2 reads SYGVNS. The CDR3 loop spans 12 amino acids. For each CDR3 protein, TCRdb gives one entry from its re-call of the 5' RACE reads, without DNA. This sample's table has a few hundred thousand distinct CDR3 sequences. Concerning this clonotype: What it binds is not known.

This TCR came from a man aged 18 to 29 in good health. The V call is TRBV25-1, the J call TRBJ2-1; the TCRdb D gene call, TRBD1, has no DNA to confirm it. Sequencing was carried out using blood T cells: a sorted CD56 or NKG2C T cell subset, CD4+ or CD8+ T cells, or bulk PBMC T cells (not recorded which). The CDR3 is CASSDPGREQFF.